The sequence of this TCR beta chain was determined in a study of T cell responses to AZD1222 COVID-19 vaccine (dated by TCRdb to 2020 to 2022). At the level of the whole study: A total of 233 trial participants underwent TCR sequencing, of whom about 210 had received two doses of AZD1222 and around 25 had received two doses of the MenACWY control vaccine. Enrollment into the trials was organized by age into subgroups of 18-55, 56-69 and 70-plus years, and those subgroups contained roughly 150, 30 and 60 TCR-sequenced participants, respectively.

The CDR3 regions of human TCRbeta chains were analyzed by immunosequencing. In the paper's pipeline: Repertoire TCRs were matched against a reference library of SARS-CoV-2-specific TCRs generated with the MIRA antigen-specificity platform. Breadth meant the fraction of unique TCRs that were SARS-CoV-2-associated, whereas depth meant the fraction of total T cells that were SARS-CoV-2-associated. Using the MIRA data, each spike-specific TCR was mapped to the spike region that the TCR reacts to and placed in a CD4 or CD8 class. Log10-transformed breadth and depth values were compared by one-way ANOVA with Sidak's multiple comparisons tests. Sourced from immuneACCESS, this table was stored by TCRdb with only in-frame sequences that have V and J called. A share of the clones is absent; for the studies checked, an unresolved V gene accounts for under half, and the remainder has no known explanation. V and J calls and clone size are as listed in that table; D and trimming were resolved from the DNA. Here the sample has about 46,000 clones; around nine tenths occur a single time. The ten largest clonotypes hold more than 0.95% of the sample.

Summary of the overall study and its limitations: In the small 56-69-year group, the increase in depth fell short of significance, most likely because of low power. Reportedly, close to half of the unique spike-specific TCRs recognized epitopes lying outside the regions that are mutated in the B.1.351 and B.1.1.7 variants. Spike-specific TCR breadth and depth rose significantly after two AZD1222 doses compared with day 0 and with MenACWY recipients. The whole spike protein was spanned by vaccine-associated CD4 TCRs, and dominant responses were seen in regions 160-218 and 743-854. Because no samples from the day 14 peak response were available, repertoires could be characterized only after the peak T cell response. Participants were mostly white British and included more females than males, and it was suggested by the authors that clonal diversity may have been underestimated. Only a handful of AZD1222 recipients were SARS-CoV-2 seropositive at baseline, limiting conclusions about previously exposed vaccinees.

From its cysteine to its phenylalanine, the CDR3 spans 13 amino acids. The read is trimmed to its CDR3 DNA, 39 bases read in frame from base 1. V and J lose 0 bases and 4 bases, and a span of 7 bases separates them. Per the germline V gene, SGHDT is the CDR1 and YYEEEE is the CDR2. The sample's time point, from its label and the paper: about 28 days (+/-7) after the second vaccine dose. AZD1222 recipients whose second dose came at about 4 weeks and those whose second dose came at about 12 weeks were combined into one group, since spike-specific TCR depth and breadth did not differ between the two schedules. The vaccinee samples were drawn from two UK trials, COV001 and COV002, one of which was a single-blind randomized controlled phase 2/3 trial testing AZD1222 (ChAdOx1 nCoV-19) in healthy adults. For TCRbeta chain sequencing, PBMC samples from trial participants were taken at day 0 and at day 28 after the second dose.

This clone came up once. What antigen it recognizes has not been identified. One base away there is no much larger clone; base qualities are not given. The TCR sequence derives from an adult who received the AZD1222 COVID-19 vaccine. Rearrangement joined TRBV5-6 to TRBJ2-5; possibly the D gene is TRBD2, per 6 matching bases. This specimen consisted of peripheral blood, obtained 28 days after the second AZD1222 dose. At the DNA level, the sequence is TGTGCCAGCAGCTTGGTGGGAGGAGAGACCCAGTACTTC. It encodes CASSLVGGETQYF. Supplemented by the reference TRBV5-6 and TRBJ2-5 proteins around the CDR3, the complete variable domain is DAGVTQSPTHLIKTRGQQVTLRCSPKSGHDTVSWYQQALGQGPQFIFQYYEEEERQRGNFPDRFSGHQFPNYSSELNVNALLLGDSALYLCASSLVGGETQYFGPGTRLLVL.